The 17 T cell receptor beta chains below come from one sample, sequenced in a study of cytomegalovirus exposure and HLA in healthy donors. It was with 60 Vbeta and 13 Jbeta primers that the PCR ran. The data were produced by immunoSEQ multiplex PCR, yet TCRdb's version contains in-frame clones alone and is incomplete. Among some 130,000 clones, around 80% were seen once, and the ten largest hold roughly 6.8%. Sequenced sample: PBMCs. These receptors came from a man in his forties in good health and CMV-seropositive.

J is TRBJ1-5 and V is TRBV28; D unresolved. Trimming shortened V by 6 bases and J by 5 bases, and 17 bases separated the two germline ends. Germline V lookup: CDR1 MDHEN, CDR2 SYDVKM. The CDR3 totals 15 residues. The CDR3 DNA reads as TGTGCCAGCAGCACCGTCTTCGGGGAGGATCAGCCCCAGCATTTT. Amino acid sequence: CASSTVFGEDQPQHF.

This clone was detected only a few times. V gene TRBV7-8 combines with J gene TRBJ2-7, with 10 nucleotides matching TRBD2. The CDR3 is 16 amino acids. V lost 1 base, J lost 2 bases, and 5 bases stayed unmatched. Germline CDR1 reads SGHVS; CDR2 reads FQNEAQ. DNA for the CDR3: TGTGCCAGCAGCTTAGTAGCGGGAGGCCCTACCTACGAGCAGTACTTC. This translates into CASSLVAGGPTYEQYF.

This chain joins TRBV5-5 and TRBJ1-1; possible D gene TRBD1, 5 bases. This CDR3 is 12 amino acids long. V was trimmed by 6 bases and J by 6 bases, leaving 12 bases between them. The V gene's germline CDR1 is SGHKS and CDR2 YYEKEE (reference sequence). Here the CDR3 reads CASTFWGAEAFF. In DNA, the CDR3 is TGTGCCAGCACCTTCTGGGGGGCTGAAGCTTTCTTT.

This clone was observed a handful of times. The V call is TRBV6-6, the J call TRBJ2-7, with D possibly TRBD1 on 6 matching bases. Trimming removed 4 bases from V and 4 bases from J, with 17 bases in between. Per the germline V gene, CDR1 is MNHNY and CDR2 is SVGAGI (reference sequence). The CDR3 is 15 amino acids. CDR3 region: CASSSTDRRYYEQYF. The CDR3 DNA sequence: TGTGCCAGCAGTTCCACGGACAGACGATATTACGAGCAGTACTTC.

This chain links TRBV11-3 with TRBJ2-1; TRBD2 agrees at 10 bases. This CDR3 comprises 18 residues. The germline gives CDR1 SGHNT, CDR2 YENEEA. After removal of 0 bases from V and 7 bases from J, the junction contained 12 bases not matched to a gene. CDR3 loop: CASSLDLGASGSWNEQFF. CDR3 nucleotide sequence: TGTGCCAGCAGCTTAGATCTAGGGGCTAGCGGGAGTTGGAATGAGCAGTTCTTC. The full variable domain, with the rest looked up from reference TRBV11-3 and TRBJ2-1, is EAGVVQSPRYKIIEKKQPVAFWCNPISGHNTLYWYLQNLGQGPELLIRYENEEAVDDSQLPKDRFSAERLKGVDSTLKIQPAELGDSAVYLCASSLDLGASGSWNEQFFGPGTRLTVL.

The DNA for the CDR3 is TGTGCCAGCTCACCACAGGCTACAGGGGCTAATGAAAAACTGTTTTTT. It translates to CASSPQATGANEKLFF. This rearrangement joins TRBV18 to TRBJ1-4; TRBD1 matches 7 bases. Germline CDR1 is KGHSH and CDR2 is LQKENI. Germline trimming cut 1 base from V and 3 bases from J; bases unmatched to any gene: 5. The CDR3 is made up of 16 amino acids.

Remarks on this clone: One junction end disagrees with the germline gene, perhaps due to a read error. The chain uses TRBV7-9 and TRBJ1-6, with 10 nucleotides matching TRBD1. The CDR3 extends over 16 amino acids. From germline, CDR1 is SEHNR and CDR2 FQNEAQ (reference sequence). The CDR3 spells CSSSSGQGSYGSPLHF. As DNA, the CDR3 is TGTTCCAGCAGCTCGGGACAGGGGAGTTACGGTTCACCCCTCCACTTT.

The rearrangement uses TRBV5-1 and TRBJ1-2; 7 bases line up with TRBD1. CDR3 length: 13 residues. The germline V gene has CDR1 SGHRS and CDR2 YFSETQ. V lost 3 bases, J lost 4 bases, and 3 bases stayed unmatched. CDR3 region: CASSSTGPYGYTF. As DNA, the CDR3 is TGCGCCAGCAGCTCGACAGGGCCCTATGGCTACACCTTC.

This clone was seen a single time. J is TRBJ1-6 and V is TRBV6-1; D gene unclear. This CDR3 has 15 amino acids. Trimming removed 6 bases from V and 6 bases from J, with 15 bases in between. CDR1 and CDR2 from the germline V gene are MNHNS and SASEGT. The CDR3 DNA follows: TGTGCCAGCAGGTCCACAGATGGGTTTAATTCACCCCTCCACTTT. Protein sequence: CASRSTDGFNSPLHF.

This clone has more than one count but fewer than ten. V gene TRBV25-1 combines with J gene TRBJ1-2; tentative D call: TRBD1 (5 bases). The CDR3 sequence is 14 residues long. The V end lost 3 bases, the J end lost 4 bases, and 12 bases lay between the germline ends. Germline V CDR1 and CDR2: MGHDK, SYGVNS. The CDR3 DNA reads TGTGCCAGCAGTGAGGGGACTTCCAGCTATGGCTACACCTTC. It codes for CASSEGTSSYGYTF.

This chain connects TRBV10-3 to TRBJ2-6; 8 bases map to TRBD1. The V and J ends lost 6 bases and 4 bases, in that order; junction bases with no gene match: 5. Germline CDR1 and CDR2: ENHRY and SYGVKD. CDR3 length equals 15 residues. CDR3 protein: CAISQGAPGANVLTF. CDR3 nucleotides: TGTGCCATCAGCCAGGGGGCGCCGGGGGCCAACGTCCTGACTTTC.

The chain links TRBV6-6 to TRBJ2-2, with unresolved D. Germline CDR1 MNHNY, CDR2 SVGAGI (reference sequence). The CDR3 consists of 16 residues. Trimming left V 7 bases short and J 5 bases short, with 20 bases between. CDR3 sequence: CASTPTGLFGTGELFF. The CDR3 DNA sequence: TGTGCCAGCACCCCGACCGGGTTGTTTGGAACCGGGGAGCTGTTTTTT.

The V and J genes are TRBV6-5 and TRBJ2-5, with 7 bases that match TRBD1. The last part of the DNA fits TRBJ2-7 better; the J call may be wrong. Germline assignment: CDR1 MNHEY and CDR2 SVGAGI. The CDR3 has 16 residues. The CDR3 sequence is CASSYSTGHYSYEQYF. The CDR3 DNA follows: TGTGCCAGCAGTTACTCGACAGGGCACTACTCCTACGAGCAGTACTTC.

The chain has TRBV18 and TRBJ2-7; the D gene is possibly TRBD1 (6 bases). V gave up 3 bases and J gave up 1 base, with 13 bases separating them. CDR1 is KGHSH and CDR2 is LQKENI in the germline V gene. This CDR3 contains 15 residues. In DNA, the CDR3 is TGTGCCAGCTCACCGGGGGCGGAATCATCCTACGAGCAGTACTTC. Its translation: CASSPGAESSYEQYF. Complete variable domain (other parts from reference TRBV18 and TRBJ2-7): NAGVMQNPRHLVRRRGQEARLRCSPMKGHSHVYWYRQLPEEGLKFMVYLQKENIIDESGMPKERFSAEFPKEGPSILRIQQVVRGDSAAYFCASSPGAESSYEQYFGPGTRLTVT.

The sample holds one count of this clone. This sequence joins TRBV6-1 and TRBJ1-3; no clear D. The ends were cut back, 4 bases at V and 0 bases at J, with 16 bases in the middle. This CDR3 spans 17 amino acids. CDR1 and CDR2 (germline): MNHNS, SASEGT. The CDR3 coding sequence is TGTGCCAGCAGTGTTGGTGACGGCCTAGGCTCTGGAAACACCATATATTTT. This codes for CASSVGDGLGSGNTIYF.

The chain has TRBV7-8 and TRBJ2-5; maybe TRBD2 (6 bases). The J call may be wrong; the DNA end is better matched by TRBJ2-7. The CDR3 is 14 amino acids. Germline lookup yields CDR1 SGHVS and CDR2 FQNEAQ. CDR3 protein: CASGWGEVSYEQYF. Written as DNA, the CDR3 is TGTGCCAGCGGCTGGGGGGAGGTATCTTACGAGCAGTACTTC.

A single count supports this clone. The chain is built from TRBV5-4 and TRBJ1-2, with a tentative D call TRBD1 (6 bases). The length of the CDR3 is 13 residues. V was trimmed by 7 bases and J by 8 bases, leaving 18 bases between them. Per the germline V gene, CDR1 is SGHNT and CDR2 is YYREEE (reference sequence). CDR3 amino acids: CASEGGSARGYTF. The CDR3 nucleotides read TGTGCCAGCGAGGGGGGGTCCGCTAGAGGCTACACCTTC.